The T cell receptor (beta chain) described here comes from a study of regulatory T cells in long-lasting Graves disease. With 8 bases removed from V and 5 bases from J, the gap between germline ends came to 15 bases. CDR3 length: 12 amino acids. Germline CDR1 reads SQVTM; CDR2 reads ANQGSEA. Time point here: persistent/refractory GD, antithyroid drugs over 5 years with positive TRAb. PBMC-derived RNA was used for the TCR library. This clonotype appeared a few times. Both iRepertoire HTBI primers and Arm-PCR of CDR3 regions were used to build the TCR beta libraries. TCRdb reprocessed the multiplex PCR reads via MiXCR and lists one record per CDR3 protein. The sample has almost 350,000 distinct CDR3 sequences, 15% to 20% seen once.

The sequenced sample was peripheral blood mononuclear cells (PBMCs), obtained when the disease was refractory, from a patient treated with antithyroid drugs. The V call is TRBV29-1, the J call TRBJ1-1; the D is unclear. This receptor was taken from a female donor with Graves disease. This chain's CDR3 is CSSGRMGTEAFF. CDR3 nucleotides: TGCAGCTCGGGAAGGATGGGTACTGAAGCTTTCTTT.